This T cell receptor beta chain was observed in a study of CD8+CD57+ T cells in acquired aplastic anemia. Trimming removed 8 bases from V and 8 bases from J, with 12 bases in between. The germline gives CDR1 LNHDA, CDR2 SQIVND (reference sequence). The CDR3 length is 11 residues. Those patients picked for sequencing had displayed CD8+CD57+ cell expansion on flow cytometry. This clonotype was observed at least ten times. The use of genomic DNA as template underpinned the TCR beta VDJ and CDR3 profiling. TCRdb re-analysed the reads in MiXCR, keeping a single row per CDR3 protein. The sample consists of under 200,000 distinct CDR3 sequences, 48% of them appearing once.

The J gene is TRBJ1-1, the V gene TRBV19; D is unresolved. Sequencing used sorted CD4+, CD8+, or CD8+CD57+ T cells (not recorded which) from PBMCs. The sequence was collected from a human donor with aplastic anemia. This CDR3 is CASFRRAEAFF. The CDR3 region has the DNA TGTGCCAGTTTTCGTAGAGCGGAAGCTTTCTTT. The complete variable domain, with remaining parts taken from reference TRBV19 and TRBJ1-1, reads DGGITQSPKYLFRKEGQNVTLSCEQNLNHDAMYWYRQDPGQGLRLIYYSQIVNDFQKGDIAEGYSVSREKKESFPLTVTSAQKNPTAFYLCASFRRAEAFFGQGTRLTVV.